A single sample gave rise to the 14 T cell receptor beta chains below, sequenced in a study of CD8 T cells in Susac syndrome (dated by TCRdb to between 2018 and 2021). Library construction relied on the immunoSEQ multiplex PCR assay. RNA was extracted using the RNeasy kit, and roughly 0.45 to 1 ug of the RNA was reverse transcribed with random hexamers. TCRdb trimmed public reads at Q25 via fastp, called clones via MiXCR and kept in-frame beta chains. Identical CDR3 proteins give one entry, which carries the most common genes and DNA. The sample table lists about 400,000 distinct CDR3 sequences, approximately 85% of them with a count of one. Of the sample, around 0.12% falls within the top ten clones. The sample comprised CD8+ T cells from PBMCs. Source of these receptors: a human donor with multiple sclerosis.

The CDR3 region has the DNA TGCAGTGCTGGGGACAGGGAGAACACTGAAGCTTTCTTT. This codes for CSAGDRENTEAFF. The chain joins TRBV20-1 to TRBJ1-1, with TRBD1 matching over 9 bases. Looked up from germline, CDR1 is DFQATT and CDR2 is SNEGSKA (reference sequence). V trimming: 5 bases; J trimming: 1 base; junction bases outside the gene matches: 2. The CDR3 spans 13 residues.

This chain uses TRBV27 with TRBJ1-1, with 12 bases matching TRBD1. The ends lost 4 bases at V and 3 bases at J; junction bases unmatched: 9. Germline lookup yields CDR1 MNHEY and CDR2 SMNVEV (reference sequence). The CDR3 totals 17 residues. Here the CDR3 DNA reads TGTGCCAGCAGTTCCCCCGGGACAGGGGGCTTGTACACTGAAGCTTTCTTT. Its translation is CASSSPGTGGLYTEAFF.

The V call is TRBV6-2 or TRBV6-3, the J call TRBJ1-1; 7 bases are shared with TRBD1. The V segment lost 0 bases and the J segment 4 bases; nucleotides outside the gene matches: 5. This CDR3 comprises 15 residues. Germline CDR1 reads MNHEY; CDR2 reads SVGEGT. The CDR3 coding sequence is TGTGCCAGCAGTTACTCGATATCAGGGGGCACTGAAGCTTTCTTT. Translation gives CASSYSISGGTEAFF.

CDR3 bases: TGTGCCAGCAGTTCAGGGGATTTGCCTTCCTACGAGCAGTACTTC. Residues: CASSSGDLPSYEQYF. The J gene is TRBJ2-7, the V gene TRBV27; possibly TRBD1 for D (6 bases). Germline loops: CDR1 MNHEY, CDR2 SMNVEV (reference sequence). The CDR3 consists of 15 residues. Trimming pared 4 bases from V and 1 base from J, leaving 14 bases between.

The rearrangement uses TRBV7-6 and TRBJ2-3, with D unresolved. Germline V CDR1 and CDR2: SGHVS, FNYEAQ. Trimming shortened V by 1 base and J by 0 bases, and 11 bases separated the two germline ends. The CDR3 loop spans 16 amino acids. The CDR3 protein is CASSLVSSFSTDTQYF. The DNA for the CDR3 is TGTGCCAGCAGCTTAGTATCGAGTTTTAGCACAGATACGCAGTATTTT.

The gene calls are TRBV11-2 and TRBJ2-3; D may be TRBD2 (6 bases). V was cut by 4 bases and J by 6 bases, with 17 bases left in between. This CDR3 contains 15 residues. Germline CDR1 is SGHAT and CDR2 is FQNNGV. The CDR3 is CASSSSSATLDTQYF. CDR3 nucleotides: TGTGCCAGCAGCTCTTCTAGCGCAACCCTCGATACGCAGTATTTT. The full variable domain, with the rest looked up from reference TRBV11-2 and TRBJ2-3, is EAGVAQSPRYKIIEKRQSVAFWCNPISGHATLYWYQQILGQGPKLLIQFQNNGVVDDSQLPKDRFSAERLKGVDSTLKIQPAKLEDSAVYLCASSSSSATLDTQYFGPGTRLTVL.

A single count supports this clonotype. The V gene is TRBV7-9, the J gene TRBJ1-4, with unresolved D. Germline values: CDR1 SEHNR, CDR2 FQNEAQ (reference sequence). V lost 4 bases and J lost 8, with 14 bases in between. This CDR3 has 14 residues. CDR3 region: CASSSEAKEEKLFF. In nucleotides, the CDR3 is TGTGCCAGCAGCTCAGAGGCCAAGGAGGAAAAACTGTTTTTT.

The CDR3 DNA sequence: TGTGCCATCAGTGATCCATACTACGAGCAGTACTTC. Protein: CAISDPYYEQYF. The chain carries TRBV10-3 and TRBJ2-7; D is ambiguous. Germline-derived CDR1 and CDR2 are ENHRY and SYGVKD. This CDR3 comprises 12 residues. The V and J ends lost 3 bases and 3 bases respectively, with 6 bases between them.

The chain links TRBV12-3 or TRBV12-4 to TRBJ2-7; perhaps TRBD1 as D (5 bases). The CDR3 runs to 14 residues. V lost 1 base and J 3 bases, leaving 10 bases between the germline ends. The CDR3 bases are TGTGCCAGCAGTTTAGGGCTTACAGGCTACGAGCAGTACTTC. Translating it yields CASSLGLTGYEQYF.

In this sample, this clonotype turned up a few times. The rearrangement links TRBV18 to TRBJ2-7; possible D gene TRBD2, 5 bases. The CDR3 runs 12 residues. The germline V gene has CDR1 KGHSH and CDR2 LQKENI. The V end was cut by 6 bases, the J end by 4 bases, with 10 bases between. The CDR3 region has the DNA TGTGCCAGCTCCGATGGACTGTACGAGCAGTACTTC. Amino acids: CASSDGLYEQYF.

J is TRBJ2-2 and V is TRBV12-5; no definite D call. V was shortened by 3 bases and J by 3 bases, with 2 bases between the two germline ends. The CDR3 sequence is 12 residues long. Germline CDR1 and CDR2: LGHNT and FRNRAP. The CDR3 region is CASGFDTGELFF. The CDR3 DNA reads TGTGCTAGTGGTTTCGACACCGGGGAGCTGTTTTTT.

The rearrangement joins TRBV30 to TRBJ1-6; possibly TRBD1 for D (6 bases). CDR3 length: 14 amino acids. Deletions cut 4 bases from V and 8 bases from J, with 15 bases between. Germline loops: CDR1 GTSNPN, CDR2 SVGIG (reference sequence). The CDR3 DNA reads as TGTGCCTGGAAAGTGCTGGGGGCTTATTCACCCCTCCACTTT. Its protein product is CAWKVLGAYSPLHF.

The genes are TRBV5-1 and TRBJ2-1; TRBD1 might be the D (6 bases). CDR3 length: 16 residues. Germline V gives CDR1 SGHRS, CDR2 YFSETQ. V gave up 4 bases and J gave up 5 bases, with 19 bases separating them. For the CDR3, the DNA is TGCGCCAGCAGCATGTCCCGGGACATGTACCACAATGAGCAGTTCTTC. It translates to CASSMSRDMYHNEQFF.

The chain uses TRBV6-1 and TRBJ1-5; TRBD1 might be the D (5 bases). Looked up from germline, CDR1 is MNHNS and CDR2 is SASEGT. CDR3 length: 15 residues. V was shortened by 4 bases and J by 4 bases, with 14 bases between the two germline ends. The CDR3 DNA is TGTGCCAGCAGTGGCGGGACTCAATTTAATCAGCCCCAGCATTTT. It encodes CASSGGTQFNQPQHF.